Each of the 11 T cell receptor beta chains below was sequenced from the same sample in a study of control samples from healthy donors and cancer patients. Sequenced by immunoSEQ multiplex PCR; TCRdb stores in-frame clones only, minus some. The sample carries some 120,000 clones, about 87% recorded once. Input material: blood. These receptor sequences come from a man aged 60-69 years in good health.

The genes are TRBV21-1 and TRBJ2-7; the table's D call TRBD2 went unverified against the DNA. TRBV21-1 is an annotated pseudogene. CDR3 size: 16 residues. The CDR3 reads CATYSGGAARTYEQYF. The CDR3 DNA follows: TGTGCCACCTACTCGGGGGGGGCAGCTAGAACGTACGAGCAGTACTTC.

This clone was detected a few times. This chain links TRBV5-6 with TRBJ1-2; unclear D gene. This CDR3 is built from 12 residues. Deletions cut 1 base from V and 4 bases from J, with 5 bases between. The germline V gene encodes CDR1 SGHDT and CDR2 YYEEEE. CDR3: CASSLTAYGYTF. The DNA of the CDR3 is TGTGCCAGCAGCTTGACAGCCTATGGCTACACCTTC.

The chain uses TRBV27 and TRBJ2-3, with D possibly being TRBD1 or TRBD2 (5 bases each). This CDR3 has 16 amino acids. Germline V gene sequence: CDR1 MNHEY, CDR2 SMNVEV (reference sequence). V gave up 5 bases and J gave up 2 bases, with 17 bases separating them. Written as DNA, the CDR3 is TGTGCCAGCAGTACTAACCGGGACGATTACACAGATACGCAGTATTTT. Its protein is CASSTNRDDYTDTQYF.

The chain links TRBV3-1 (or the pseudogene TRBV3-2) to TRBJ2-3; 9 bases match TRBD2. Germline loops: CDR1 LGHDT, CDR2 YNNKEL (reference sequence). J lost 7 bases, V lost 5 bases, and 10 bases had no gene match. The CDR3 extends over 15 amino acids. The chain's CDR3 is CASSSGGPRLNTQYF. The CDR3 bases are TGTGCCAGCAGCAGCGGGGGGCCTCGATTAAATACGCAGTATTTT.

The V call is TRBV7-2, the J call TRBJ2-6, with unresolved D. The V gene lost 4 bases and the J gene lost 3 bases, with 4 bases spanning the gap. CDR3 size: 13 residues. The germline gives CDR1 SGHTA, CDR2 FQGNSA. The CDR3 reads CASSYGGANVLTF. CDR3 nucleotides: TGTGCCAGCAGCTATGGTGGGGCCAACGTCCTGACTTTC.

This clone was picked up a small number of times. V usage is TRBV5-6 and J usage is TRBJ2-1, with D tentatively TRBD1 (7 bases). Trimming took 3 bases from V and 10 from J, leaving 26 bases between them. This CDR3 spans 17 amino acids. Germline-derived CDR1 and CDR2 are SGHDT and YYEEEE. As DNA, the CDR3 is TGTGCCAGCAGCTCAGGGGGGACTGGCCTATCTCTCAGGGAGCAGTTCTTC. Its translation is CASSSGGTGLSLREQFF.

The V gene is TRBV6-4, the J gene TRBJ2-3; D uncertain. Germline V lookup: CDR1 MRHNA, CDR2 SNTAGT. CDR3 length: 12 residues. Trimming took 6 bases from V and 2 from J, leaving 6 bases between them. The CDR3 spells CASRGNTDTQYF. For the CDR3, the DNA is TGTGCCAGCAGGGGCAACACAGATACGCAGTATTTT.

This sequence joins TRBV29-1 and TRBJ2-7, with TRBD1 as a possible D gene (5 bases). This CDR3 is built from 15 residues. Trimming pared 4 bases from V and 2 bases from J, leaving 18 bases between. Germline CDR1 is SQVTM and CDR2 is ANQGSEA. The CDR3 protein is CSVGQSLANPYEQYF. DNA of the CDR3: TGCAGCGTTGGACAGTCGCTGGCCAACCCCTACGAGCAGTACTTC.

The gene calls are TRBV28 and TRBJ2-5; a possible D gene is TRBD1 (6 bases). The ends were cut back, 8 bases at V and 5 bases at J, with 18 bases in the middle. Germline loops: CDR1 MDHEN, CDR2 SYDVKM. The CDR3 sequence is 14 residues long. The CDR3 loop reads CASGGRALPETQYF. The CDR3 DNA is TGTGCCAGCGGGGGCAGGGCCCTCCCCGAGACCCAGTACTTC.

In this sample, this clone turned up a few times. The rearrangement joins TRBV27 to TRBJ2-6; a weak D match, TRBD2 (5 bases). This CDR3 is 16 amino acids long. The V end lost 6 bases, the J end lost 0 bases, and 12 bases lay between the germline ends. Germline V gene data show CDR1 as MNHEY and CDR2 as SMNVEV (reference sequence). CDR3 in amino acids: CASRVRANSGANVLTF. The CDR3 coding sequence is TGTGCCAGCAGGGTGAGGGCAAACTCTGGGGCCAACGTCCTGACTTTC. The full variable domain, rest sourced from reference TRBV27 and TRBJ2-6, is EAQVTQNPRYLITVTGKKLTVTCSQNMNHEYMSWYRQDPGLGLRQIYYSMNVEVTDKGDVPEGYKVSRKEKRNFPLILESPSPNQTSLYFCASRVRANSGANVLTFGAGSRLTVL.

As DNA, the CDR3 is TGTGCCAGCAGTTTTTTAATTGGCGAGCAGTACTTC. Translating gives CASSFLIGEQYF. This sequence joins TRBV12-3 or TRBV12-4 and TRBJ2-7, with D unclear. The CDR3 runs to 12 residues. V lost 3 bases and J lost 6, with 9 bases in between.